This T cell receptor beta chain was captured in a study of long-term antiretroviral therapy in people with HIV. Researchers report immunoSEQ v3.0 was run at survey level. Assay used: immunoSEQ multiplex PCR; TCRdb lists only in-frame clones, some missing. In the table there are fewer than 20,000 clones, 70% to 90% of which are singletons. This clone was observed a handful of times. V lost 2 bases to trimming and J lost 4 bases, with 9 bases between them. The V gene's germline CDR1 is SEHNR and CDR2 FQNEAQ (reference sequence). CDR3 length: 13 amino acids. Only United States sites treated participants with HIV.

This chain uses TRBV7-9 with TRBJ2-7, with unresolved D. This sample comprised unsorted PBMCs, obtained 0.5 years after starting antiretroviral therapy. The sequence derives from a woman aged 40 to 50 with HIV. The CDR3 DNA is TGTGCCAGCAGCTTACCGAGTCAGTACGAGCAGTACTTC. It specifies CASSLPSQYEQYF.